What follows are 4 T cell receptor beta chains derived from one specimen sequenced in a study of blood T cell repertoires in COVID-19. TCRdb's copy holds only in-frame clones and misses some; the assay was immunoSEQ multiplex PCR. In the table there are 150,000 to 200,000 clones, about 93% of which are singletons. Sequencing was done on a sample of peripheral blood. Receptor source: a woman between 50 and 59 years old with acute or convalescent COVID-19.

The CDR3 DNA reads TGTGCCAGTAGTATAGTGGACAGGGTAAATCAGCCCCAGCATTTT. Translating it yields CASSIVDRVNQPQHF. The chain is built from TRBV19 and TRBJ1-5; TRBD1 matches 8 bases. Trimming at V came to 1 base and at J to 4 bases, leaving 3 bases not matched to a gene. The CDR3 sequence is 15 residues long. CDR1 LNHDA and CDR2 SQIVND come from the germline V gene (reference sequence).

This chain connects TRBV6-5 to TRBJ1-2; D not certain. The CDR3 is made up of 14 amino acids. Germline V gives CDR1 MNHEY, CDR2 SVGAGI. With 2 bases removed from V and 0 bases from J, the gap between germline ends came to 7 bases. CDR3 nucleotide sequence: TGTGCCAGCAGTTACAGCCTGTCTAACTATGGCTACACCTTC. Translating gives CASSYSLSNYGYTF.

The rearrangement links TRBV18 to TRBJ2-2; TRBD2 agrees at 7 bases. CDR1 and CDR2 (germline): KGHSH, LQKENI. The CDR3 loop spans 17 amino acids. Germline trimming cut 2 bases from V and 1 base from J; bases unmatched to any gene: 7. CDR3 in DNA: TGTGCCAGCTCACCAATCAGCGGGACTCAGAACACCGGGGAGCTGTTTTTT. This gives the protein CASSPISGTQNTGELFF.

The chain is built from TRBV28 and TRBJ1-2, with D unclear. The CDR3 covers 13 residues. The ends were cut back, 2 bases at V and 8 bases at J, with 12 bases in the middle. Germline V gene sequence: CDR1 MDHEN, CDR2 SYDVKM. The CDR3 sequence is CASSLPAAVGYTF. In DNA form, the CDR3 reads TGTGCCAGCAGTTTACCCGCGGCAGTCGGCTACACCTTC.